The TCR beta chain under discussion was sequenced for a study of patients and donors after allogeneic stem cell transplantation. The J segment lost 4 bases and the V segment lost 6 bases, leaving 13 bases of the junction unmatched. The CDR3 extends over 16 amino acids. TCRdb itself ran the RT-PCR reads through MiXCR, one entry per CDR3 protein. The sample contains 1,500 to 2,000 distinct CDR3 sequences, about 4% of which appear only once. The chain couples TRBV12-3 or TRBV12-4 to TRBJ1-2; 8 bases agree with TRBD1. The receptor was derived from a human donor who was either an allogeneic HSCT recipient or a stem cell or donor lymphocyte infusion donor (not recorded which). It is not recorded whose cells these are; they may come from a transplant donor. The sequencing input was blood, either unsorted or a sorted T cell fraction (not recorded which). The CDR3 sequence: CASRRGQGGFSYGYTF. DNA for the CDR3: TGTGCCAGCAGGAGAGGACAGGGAGGCTTTAGCTATGGCTACACCTTC.